The clone carrying this T cell receptor beta chain was counted once. The CDR3 has 14 residues. Germline V CDR1 and CDR2: SQVTM, ANQGSEA. With V trimmed by 0 bases and J by 4 bases, 5 bases remained unmatched. The record originates from a study of blood T cell repertoires in COVID-19. Profiling relied on immunoSEQ multiplex PCR, and the TCRdb table lists in-frame clones only, not all of them. The profile shows some 130,000 clones, approximately 86% of them singletons. The sample taken for sequencing was PBMCs or T cells enriched from blood (not recorded which). The J gene is TRBJ2-7, the V gene TRBV29-1; 8 bases align to TRBD2. This clonotype originated in a woman between 45 and 60 years old who had recovered from COVID-19. The CDR3 region has the DNA TGCAGCGTTGAAGATCCGGGAGGGGGATACGAGCAGTACTTC. This sequence encodes CSVEDPGGGYEQYF.